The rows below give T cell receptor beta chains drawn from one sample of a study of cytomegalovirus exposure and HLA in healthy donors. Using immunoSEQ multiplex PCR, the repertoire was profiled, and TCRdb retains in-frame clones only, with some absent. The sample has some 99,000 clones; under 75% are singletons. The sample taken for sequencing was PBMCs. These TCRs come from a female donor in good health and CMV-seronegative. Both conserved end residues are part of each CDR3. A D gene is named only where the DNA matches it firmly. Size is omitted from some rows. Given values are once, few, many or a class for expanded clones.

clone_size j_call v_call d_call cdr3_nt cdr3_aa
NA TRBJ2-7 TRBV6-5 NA TGTGCCAGCAAAACAGGCGACTACGAGCAGTACTTC CASKTGDYEQYF
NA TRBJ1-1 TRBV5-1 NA TGCGCCAGCAGCTTAACGGGGAACACTGAAGCTTTCTTT CASSLTGNTEAFF
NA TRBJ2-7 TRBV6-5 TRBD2 TGTGCCAGCAGTTTACTAGCGGGGAGCTCCTACGAGCAGTACTTC CASSLLAGSSYEQYF
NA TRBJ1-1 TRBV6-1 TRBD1 TGTGCCAGCAGTGCCGGACAGGGAGTTATGGCTTTCTTT CASSAGQGVMAFF
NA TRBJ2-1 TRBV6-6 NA TGTGCCAGCAGTTACTCGAGGCTGCCTCTCAATGAGCAGTTCTTC CASSYSRLPLNEQFF
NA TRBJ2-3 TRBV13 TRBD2 TGTGCCAGCTCCCCAGCCCTAGCGGGGATCACAGATACGCAGTATTTT CASSPALAGITDTQYF
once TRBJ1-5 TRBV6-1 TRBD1 TGTGCCAGCAGTGAAGGGTCGGCAGGGGGAATTAGGAGCAATCAGCCCCAGCATTTT CASSEGSAGGIRSNQPQHF
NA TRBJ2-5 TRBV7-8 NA TGTGCCAGCAGCTTAACTGACAAGAGACCCCAGTACTTC CASSLTDKRPQYF
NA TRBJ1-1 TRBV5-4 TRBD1 TGTGCCAGCAGCTCCGAGACAGGGTCGAACACTGAAGCTTTCTTT CASSSETGSNTEAFF
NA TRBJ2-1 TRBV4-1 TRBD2 TGCGCCAGCAGCCACCAGTCTAGCGGCCTCTCCTACAATGAGCAGTTCTTC CASSHQSSGLSYNEQFF
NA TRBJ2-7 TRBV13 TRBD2 TGTGCCAGCAGCCCGGGACTACCATACGAGCAGTACTTC CASSPGLPYEQYF
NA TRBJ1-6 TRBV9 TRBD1 TGTGCCAGCAGCGTAGGGGGACAGGGGAGTTCACCCCTCCACTTT CASSVGGQGSSPLHF
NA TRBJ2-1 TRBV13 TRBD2 TGTGCCAGCAGCGCCTCACTAGCGGGGGAGGACAATGAGCAGTTCTTC CASSASLAGEDNEQFF
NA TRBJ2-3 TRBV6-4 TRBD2 TGTGCCAGCAGTGAAGAGGGAGGGGGCACAGATACGCAGTATTTT CASSEEGGGTDTQYF
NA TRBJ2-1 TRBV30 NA TGTGCCTGGGACTTTAGCTCCTACAATGAGCAGTTCTTC CAWDFSSYNEQFF
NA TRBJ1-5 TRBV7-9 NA TGTGCCAGCAGCCGTGACAGGTTTGGGAATCAGCCCCAGCATTTT CASSRDRFGNQPQHF
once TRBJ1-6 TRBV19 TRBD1 TGTGCCAGTAGTAACGGACAGGGAAAGTCACCCCTCCACTTT CASSNGQGKSPLHF
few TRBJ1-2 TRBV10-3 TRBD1 TGTGCCATCAGCATGGGACAGAGCTATGGCTACACCTTC CAISMGQSYGYTF
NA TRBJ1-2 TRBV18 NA TGTGCCAGCTCACCGCCCGGGGGGCCGCAATACTATGGCTACACCTTC CASSPPGGPQYYGYTF
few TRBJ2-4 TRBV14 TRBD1 TGTGCCAGCAGCCAACCTGACAGGGGCAAAAACATTCAGTACTTC CASSQPDRGKNIQYF
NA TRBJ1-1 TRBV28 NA TGTGCCAGCAGTTACAGGGTTGTGAACACTGAAGCTTTCTTT CASSYRVVNTEAFF
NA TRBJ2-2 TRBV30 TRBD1 TGTGCCTGGAGTTTAGCCGGGACAGGGGGCACCGGGGAGCTGTTTTTT CAWSLAGTGGTGELFF
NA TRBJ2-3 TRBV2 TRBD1 TGTGCCAGCAGTATCGGGACAGGGGCGACAGATACGCAGTATTTT CASSIGTGATDTQYF
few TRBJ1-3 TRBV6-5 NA TGTGCCAGCAGTTTACATGGACAATTAGGGGGAAACACCATATATTTT CASSLHGQLGGNTIYF
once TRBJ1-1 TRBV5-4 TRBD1 TGTGCCAGCAGCGTTTCCGGGACAGGGGGTGGTGAAGCTTTCTTT CASSVSGTGGGEAFF
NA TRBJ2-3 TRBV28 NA TGTGCCAGCAGTTTAGGGAGCCGTGGAGATACGCAGTATTTT CASSLGSRGDTQYF
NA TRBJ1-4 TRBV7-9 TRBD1 TGTGCCAGCTCCCCTCAGGGGGCGGTTGAAAAACTGTTTTTT CASSPQGAVEKLFF
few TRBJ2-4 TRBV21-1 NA TGTGCCAGCAGCAATCCAGTTTTTAAAAACATTCAGTACTTC CASSNPVFKNIQYF
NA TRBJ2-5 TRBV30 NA TGTGCCTCGGAGGTCCAAGAGACCCAGTACTTC CASEVQETQYF
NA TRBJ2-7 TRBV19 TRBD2 TGTGCCAGTAGTATTGCGGGGGACCCTACAACCTACGAGCAGTACTTC CASSIAGDPTTYEQYF
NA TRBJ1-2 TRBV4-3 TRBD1 TGCGCCAGCAGCCAGGAAGGAACCACAGGGGGAGGCTACACCTTC CASSQEGTTGGGYTF
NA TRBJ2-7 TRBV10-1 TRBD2 TGCGCCAGCAGTGCCAGGGAGGGTAGCGAGCAGTACTTC CASSAREGSEQYF
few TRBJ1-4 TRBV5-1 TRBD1 TGCGCCAGCAGTCAAAACAGGGGAATCAGTGAAAAACTGTTTTTT CASSQNRGISEKLFF
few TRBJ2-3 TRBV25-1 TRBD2 TGTGCCAGCAGCGCAGTACTAGCGGGAGAATTAGATACGCAGTATTTT CASSAVLAGELDTQYF
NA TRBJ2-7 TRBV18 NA TGTGCCAGCTCACCACCCACGACTAGCTACGAGCAGTACTTC CASSPPTTSYEQYF
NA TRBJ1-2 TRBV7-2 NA TGTGCCAGCAGCTTACTCGCAGAGGCCTATGGCTACACCTTC CASSLLAEAYGYTF
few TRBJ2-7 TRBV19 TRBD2 TGTGCCAGTAGTATGTCGGGAGGACAAAGGGGCGAGCAGTACTTC CASSMSGGQRGEQYF
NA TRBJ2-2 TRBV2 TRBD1 TGTGCCACCCGGACAGGGGAAAGGGCCGGGGAGCTGTTTTTT CATRTGERAGELFF
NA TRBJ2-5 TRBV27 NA TGTGCCAGCAGTTGGGACGGGGGGACCCAGTACTTC CASSWDGGTQYF
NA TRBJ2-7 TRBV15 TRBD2 TGTGCCACCAGCAGAGGGGGGGGAGCCTCCTACGAGCAGTACTTC CATSRGGGASYEQYF
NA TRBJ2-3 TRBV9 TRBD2 TGTGCCAGCAGCGTTTCTAGCGGGGACACAGATACGCAGTATTTT CASSVSSGDTDTQYF
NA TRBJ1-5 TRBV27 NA TGTGCCAGCAGTTACGGTAGCCATCAGCCCCAGCATTTT CASSYGSHQPQHF
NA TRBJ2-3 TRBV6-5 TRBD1 TGTGCCAGCAGACGGCCGGGACAGGGAACAGATACGCAGTATTTT CASRRPGQGTDTQYF
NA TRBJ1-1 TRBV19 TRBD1 TGTGCCAGTAGAGGACAGGGGAACACTGAAGCTTTCTTT CASRGQGNTEAFF
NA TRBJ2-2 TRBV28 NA TGTGCCAGCACCAAGGACATCACCGGGGAGCTGTTTTTT CASTKDITGELFF
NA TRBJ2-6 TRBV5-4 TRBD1 TGTGCCAGCAGCTTGGGGGGGAGACAGGGGTTTGGGGCCAACGTCCTGACTTTC CASSLGGRQGFGANVLTF
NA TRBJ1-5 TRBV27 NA TGTGCCAGCAGTTTTACCGGGACATCTCAGCCCCAGCATTTT CASSFTGTSQPQHF